Presented here are 6 T cell receptor beta chains from one specimen sequenced in a study of response to subunit inactivated influenza vaccine. TCRdb used MiXCR to reprocess the RT-PCR reads, holding one entry per CDR3 protein. Found here are fewer than 350,000 distinct CDR3 sequences, 20% to 25% of them singletons; the top ten hold about 9.4%. Sequencing was performed on PBMCs from blood, taken about 19 months after vaccination. All receptors come from a man between 45 and 75 years old who received an inactivated influenza vaccine.

The V and J genes are TRBV24-1 and TRBJ2-3; D may be TRBD2 (5 bases). The germline V gene has CDR1 KGHDR and CDR2 SFDVKD. Trimming pared 3 bases from V and 4 bases from J, leaving 16 bases between. The CDR3 has 16 amino acids. This CDR3 reads CATSDNVPGSPDTQYF. The CDR3 DNA sequence: TGTGCCACCAGTGATAACGTACCGGGGTCCCCAGATACGCAGTATTTT.

About this clonotype itself: Sequence at one end of the junction differs from germline and may be a read error. V and J are TRBV24-1 and TRBJ2-7; D unclear. CDR1 KGHDR and CDR2 SFDVKD come from the germline V gene. The CDR3 runs to 13 residues. The CDR3 nucleotides read TGTGCCATCAGTGGGTTCCAAACCTACGAGCAGTACTTC. This sequence encodes CAISGFQTYEQYF.

This clonotype was seen a few times. This sequence joins TRBV4-2 and TRBJ2-7, with D perhaps TRBD1 (6 bases). The V gene's germline CDR1 is LGHNA and CDR2 YNFKEQ. Trimming took off 0 bases at V and 4 bases at J, with 13 bases between the two ends. The CDR3 contains 15 residues. For the CDR3, the DNA is TGTGCCAGCAGCCAAGAGAGGGGGAGTGCGTACGAGCAGTACTTC. Translating gives CASSQERGSAYEQYF.

The sample holds a few counts of this clonotype. The rearrangement links TRBV4-3 to TRBJ1-4; D is unclear. Germline V gene sequence: CDR1 LGHNA, CDR2 YSLEER. CDR3 length: 15 residues. V lost 0 bases, J lost 8 bases, and 13 bases lay in between. CDR3 protein: CASSQDPWPREKLFF. CDR3 in DNA: TGCGCCAGCAGCCAAGATCCTTGGCCGAGAGAAAAACTGTTTTTT.

V usage is TRBV5-6 and J usage is TRBJ1-1, with D unclear. Germline-derived CDR1 and CDR2 are SGHDT and YYEEEE. This CDR3 contains 15 residues. V gave up 5 bases and J gave up 1 base, with 15 bases separating them. As DNA, the CDR3 is TGTGCCAGCAGTTTGCGATCGGGCAGGAACACTGAAGCTTTCTTT. Its translation: CASSLRSGRNTEAFF.

The chain has TRBV27 and TRBJ2-4, with TRBD2 matching over 10 bases. The V and J ends lost 5 bases and 3 bases, in that order; junction bases with no gene match: 7. Germline V gene lookup returns CDR1 MNHEY and CDR2 SMNVEV (reference sequence). The CDR3 is 16 residues long. The CDR3 loop is CASSSGRGGVKNIQYF. CDR3 DNA: TGTGCCAGCAGTAGCGGGAGGGGCGGTGTCAAAAACATTCAGTACTTC.